The clone carrying this T cell receptor beta chain was detected only a few times. Germline CDR1 and CDR2: SQVTM and ANQGSEA. V lost 5 bases to trimming and J lost 5 bases, with 9 bases between them. The CDR3 totals 11 residues. This sample was included in a study of blood T cell repertoires in COVID-19. Libraries were prepared by immunoSEQ multiplex PCR; TCRdb keeps only in-frame clonotypes and omits some of them. The sample consists of hundreds of thousands of clones, about 87% of them appearing once. Input material: peripheral blood. The V gene is TRBV29-1, the J gene TRBJ2-5; no reliable D call. This TCR derives from a man in his 70s with acute or convalescent COVID-19. The CDR3 loop is CSVFSLETQYF. CDR3 nucleotide sequence: TGCAGCGTTTTCTCGTTGGAGACCCAGTACTTC.